These 25 T cell receptor beta chains were all obtained from the same sample, sequenced in a study of identical twins. One entry per CDR3 protein results from TCRdb running MiXCR on the 5' RACE reads. The table records around 240,000 distinct CDR3 sequences, 10% to 13% of them present only once. The material sequenced was memory T cells sorted from blood. These receptor sequences come from a man between 50 and 59 years old in good health.

This clonotype turned up a few times. The V and J genes are TRBV20-1 and TRBJ2-7; D is possibly TRBD2 (5 bases). The length of the CDR3 is 14 residues. Germline loops: CDR1 DFQATT, CDR2 SNEGSKA (reference sequence). The V end lost 3 bases, the J end lost 6 bases, and 18 bases lay between the germline ends. The CDR3 loop reads CSASPGSVAFEQYF. The CDR3 bases are TGCAGTGCTAGCCCGGGGAGCGTAGCCTTCGAGCAGTACTTC.

This clonotype was seen at least ten times. V is TRBV7-2 and J is TRBJ1-1; D remains ambiguous. The V gene's germline CDR1 is SGHTA and CDR2 FQGNSA. The CDR3 totals 15 residues. The V end was cut by 4 bases, the J end by 2 bases, with 14 bases between. CDR3 nucleotides: TGTGCCAGCAGCTATACCACCGGGTCCAACACTGAAGCTTTCTTT. It yields the protein CASSYTTGSNTEAFF.

This rearrangement joins TRBV3-1 to TRBJ1-3; D is undetermined. The CDR3 length is 16 residues. Trimming stripped 0 bases from V and 0 bases from J, with 9 bases between. CDR1 LGHDT and CDR2 YNNKEL come from the germline V gene (reference sequence). The CDR3 DNA reads TGTGCCAGCAGCCAAGATCTATCCGGCTCTGGAAACACCATATATTTT. Encoded protein: CASSQDLSGSGNTIYF. The full variable domain, rest sourced from reference TRBV3-1 and TRBJ1-3, is DTAVSQTPKYLVTQMGNDKSIKCEQNLGHDTMYWYKQDSKKFLKIMFSYNNKELIINETVPNRFSPKSPDKAHLNLHINSLELGDSAVYFCASSQDLSGSGNTIYFGEGSWLTVV.

The rearrangement links TRBV7-2 to TRBJ2-7, with 10 bases lining up with TRBD1. The J segment lost 9 bases and the V segment lost 1 base, leaving 9 bases of the junction unmatched. The V gene's germline CDR1 is SGHTA and CDR2 FQGNSA. This CDR3 region has 15 residues. CDR3 sequence (DNA): TGTGCCAGCAGCTTAGTTGGGACAGGGGCTGAGTTGCAGTACTTC. Translating gives CASSLVGTGAELQYF.

Comments on this clonotype: Given a much more abundant clone one base away, this may be a read error. The J gene is TRBJ2-1, the V gene TRBV20-1; 9 bases map to TRBD2. Germline CDR1 is DFQATT and CDR2 is SNEGSKA (reference sequence). The CDR3 consists of 20 residues. After removal of 1 base from V and 3 bases from J, the junction contained 19 bases not matched to a gene. CDR3 DNA sequence: TGCAGTGCTAGAGGTGGGGGCCTAGCGGGACCCCGTCGCGGCTACAATGAGCAGTTCTTC. Protein sequence: CSARGGGLAGPRRGYNEQFF.

Ten or more counts support this clonotype. J is TRBJ2-4 and V is TRBV20-1; the D gene is possibly TRBD1 (5 bases). Germline CDR1 and CDR2: DFQATT and SNEGSKA (reference sequence). Trimming pared 1 base from V and 1 base from J, leaving 11 bases between. The CDR3 spans 15 residues. The CDR3 region has the DNA TGCAGTGCTAGAGTGTCAGGGCTCGCCAAAAACATTCAGTACTTC. Protein product: CSARVSGLAKNIQYF.

As concerns this clonotype: A read error may explain this, as a much larger clone is one base away. J is TRBJ2-2 and V is TRBV7-8; 8 bases are a match to TRBD1. This CDR3 is built from 17 residues. Germline V gives CDR1 SGHVS, CDR2 FQNEAQ. Losses at the gene ends were 7 bases for V and 2 bases for J; bases not matched to a gene: 12. CDR3 amino acids: CASTLMGQAPNTGELFF. The CDR3 nucleotides are TGTGCCAGCACCCTTATGGGACAGGCACCCAACACCGGGGAGCTGTTTTTT.

This clonotype was seen repeatedly, ten times or more. The J gene is TRBJ2-2, the V gene TRBV6-2 or TRBV6-3; TRBD2 matches 7 bases. CDR1 and CDR2 from the germline V gene are MNHEY and SVGEGT. The junction had 7 bases not matched to a gene; V was cut back by 6 bases and J by 6 bases. The CDR3 loop spans 14 amino acids. CDR3 in amino acids: CASRPSGMAGELFF. In DNA, the CDR3 is TGTGCCAGCAGGCCTAGCGGCATGGCCGGGGAGCTGTTTTTT.

This clonotype occurred a few times. The genes are TRBV27 and TRBJ2-1, with TRBD2 matching 10 bases. From germline, CDR1 is MNHEY and CDR2 SMNVEV (reference sequence). The CDR3 is 15 amino acids. With 9 bases clipped from V and 5 bases from J, the junction kept 10 bases outside the gene matches. CDR3 amino acids: CASTKAGGPHNEQFF. The CDR3 coding sequence is TGTGCCAGTACAAAAGCGGGAGGGCCCCACAATGAGCAGTTCTTC.

This clonotype was observed a few times. The CDR3 DNA sequence: TGTGCCAGCAAAACTAGCGGGGGGATTTACAATGAGCAGTTCTTC. This encodes CASKTSGGIYNEQFF. V gene TRBV12-3 or TRBV12-4 combines with J gene TRBJ2-1; TRBD2 matches 12 bases. Germline trimming cut 7 bases from V and 4 bases from J; bases unmatched to any gene: 5. CDR3 size: 15 residues.

Ten or more counts support this clonotype. The rearrangement uses TRBV5-1 and TRBJ2-2; 7 bases are shared with TRBD2. The germline gives CDR1 SGHRS, CDR2 YFSETQ. The CDR3 is made up of 15 amino acids. V shed 4 bases, J shed 0 bases, and the junction held 3 bases outside the gene matches. CDR3 in amino acids: CASSSGDSNTGELFF. The CDR3 region has the DNA TGCGCCAGCAGCAGCGGGGACTCGAACACCGGGGAGCTGTTTTTT.

This chain links TRBV10-3 with TRBJ2-3, with a tentative D call TRBD2 (6 bases). The CDR3 has 13 amino acids. The germline V gene encodes CDR1 ENHRY and CDR2 SYGVKD. The V end was cut by 7 bases, the J end by 8 bases, with 16 bases between. The CDR3 coding sequence is TGTGCCATCAACCCTGCAGCGGGTGGTACGCAGTATTTT. This translates into CAINPAAGGTQYF.

V and J are TRBV30 and TRBJ1-6; TRBD1 is a possible D gene (6 bases). Germline V gene data show CDR1 as GTSNPN and CDR2 as SVGIG (reference sequence). The CDR3 contains 13 residues. Trimming left V 2 bases short and J 7 bases short, with 9 bases between. Here the CDR3 DNA reads TGTGCCTGGAGTCCGGGACACAATTCACCCCTCCACTTT. This encodes CAWSPGHNSPLHF.

This clonotype was seen just once. The rearrangement joins TRBV12-3 or TRBV12-4 to TRBJ1-1; D perhaps matches TRBD1 (5 bases). This CDR3 comprises 13 residues. The germline V and J ends were trimmed by 5 bases and 10 bases, with 17 bases remaining between them. CDR3 protein: CASSPQVGQGAFF. CDR3 sequence (DNA): TGTGCCAGCAGTCCCCAGGTGGGTCAGGGAGCTTTCTTT.

CDR3 coding DNA: TGTGCCACCGGGCGGGAGGTAACGAACACCGGGGAGCTGTTTTTT. Translating gives CATGREVTNTGELFF. The chain combines TRBV15 with TRBJ2-2; 8 bases match TRBD2. Germline CDR1 and CDR2: LNHNV and YYDKDF (reference sequence). The CDR3 sequence is 15 residues long. J lost 0 bases, V lost 8 bases, and 5 bases had no gene match.

This clonotype showed up many times. The chain couples TRBV9 to TRBJ1-2; D is ambiguous. Trimming removed 0 bases at V and 4 bases at J, with 13 bases between. Germline V lookup: CDR1 SGDLS, CDR2 YYNGEE. This CDR3 spans 15 amino acids. The CDR3 nucleotides are TGTGCCAGCAGCGTAGAGGTTACGCTGGCCTATGGCTACACCTTC. Its translation is CASSVEVTLAYGYTF.

This clonotype was counted between two and nine times. The CDR3 DNA sequence: TGTGCCAGCAGCCCCCCAGCCCGTAGGAAGAATGAGCAGTTCTTC. It specifies CASSPPARRKNEQFF. The rearrangement links TRBV6-1 to TRBJ2-1, with no clear D. Trimming removed 6 bases from V and 7 bases from J, with 19 bases in between. Per germline, CDR1 MNHNS and CDR2 SASEGT. This CDR3 spans 15 amino acids.

This clonotype was detected only a few times. This chain uses TRBV20-1 with TRBJ2-1; 8 bases agree with TRBD2. CDR1 DFQATT and CDR2 SNEGSKA come from the germline V gene (reference sequence). The CDR3 contains 15 residues. The V segment lost 1 base and the J segment 9 bases; nucleotides outside the gene matches: 11. CDR3 sequence reads: CSARVGAGAALEQFF. DNA for the CDR3: TGCAGTGCTAGAGTGGGAGCGGGAGCCGCACTTGAGCAGTTCTTC.

The chain joins TRBV7-2 to TRBJ2-7; tentatively, D is TRBD1 or TRBD2 (7 bases each). CDR1 SGHTA and CDR2 FQGNSA come from the germline V gene. The CDR3 runs to 15 residues. Trimming removed 5 bases from V and 0 bases from J, with 14 bases in between. The CDR3 reads CASSQGGSYSYEQYF. CDR3 DNA: TGTGCCAGCAGCCAGGGGGGGTCCTACTCCTACGAGCAGTACTTC.

This chain links TRBV5-6 with TRBJ2-1, with 8 bases fitting TRBD2. J gave up 6 bases and V 6 bases, and 8 bases lay outside the gene matches. Germline CDR1 is SGHDT and CDR2 is YYEEEE. CDR3 length: 14 amino acids. The CDR3 region has the DNA TGTGCCAGCACCGGGACTAGTTCATTCAATGAGCAGTTCTTC. Protein sequence: CASTGTSSFNEQFF.

This clonotype was recorded many times. The chain recombines TRBV5-5 with TRBJ2-1, with TRBD2 identical over 11 bases. The CDR3 sequence is 15 residues long. Germline assignment: CDR1 SGHKS and CDR2 YYEKEE (reference sequence). Trimming at V came to 4 bases and at J to 10 bases, leaving 10 bases not matched to a gene. CDR3: CASSTTPGLAAEQFF. CDR3 in DNA: TGTGCCAGCAGCACAACCCCGGGACTAGCGGCCGAGCAGTTCTTC.

In its sample, this clonotype was seen many times. V and J are TRBV20-1 and TRBJ2-5, with D tentatively TRBD1 (6 bases). The V gene's germline CDR1 is DFQATT and CDR2 SNEGSKA (reference sequence). The CDR3 runs 15 residues. V lost 4 bases, J lost 2 bases, and 17 bases lay in between. CDR3 sequence: CSAMPGHRIQETQYF. CDR3 bases: TGCAGTGCTATGCCGGGACACCGTATTCAAGAGACCCAGTACTTC.

This clonotype has ten or more counts. V usage is TRBV25-1 and J usage is TRBJ1-5, with a weak D call TRBD1 (5 bases). Germline assignment: CDR1 MGHDK and CDR2 SYGVNS. V lost 5 bases and J 5 bases, leaving 13 bases between the germline ends. The CDR3 sequence is 14 residues long. The chain's CDR3 is CASSFGGVYQPQHF. CDR3 nucleotides: TGTGCCAGCAGTTTTGGAGGGGTTTATCAGCCCCAGCATTTT.

In its sample, this clonotype was seen a few times. The chain links TRBV5-5 to TRBJ2-3; 9 bases align to TRBD2. V lost 1 base to trimming and J lost 5 bases; unmatched junction nucleotides: 8. The CDR3 is made up of 16 amino acids. In germline, CDR1 is SGHKS, CDR2 YYEKEE (reference sequence). CDR3 amino acids: CASSLPASGALDTQYF. In nucleotides, the CDR3 is TGTGCCAGCAGCTTGCCTGCTAGCGGGGCGCTAGATACGCAGTATTTT.

This clonotype was seen only a few times. The J gene is TRBJ2-1, the V gene TRBV4-1; 9 nucleotides align to TRBD2. The CDR3 loop spans 16 amino acids. The germline V gene has CDR1 MGHRA and CDR2 YSYEKL. The V segment lost 1 base and the J segment 10 bases; nucleotides outside the gene matches: 11. The CDR3 sequence is CASSQGASGIVLEQFF. CDR3 in DNA: TGCGCCAGCAGCCAAGGGGCTAGCGGGATAGTGCTGGAGCAGTTCTTC.